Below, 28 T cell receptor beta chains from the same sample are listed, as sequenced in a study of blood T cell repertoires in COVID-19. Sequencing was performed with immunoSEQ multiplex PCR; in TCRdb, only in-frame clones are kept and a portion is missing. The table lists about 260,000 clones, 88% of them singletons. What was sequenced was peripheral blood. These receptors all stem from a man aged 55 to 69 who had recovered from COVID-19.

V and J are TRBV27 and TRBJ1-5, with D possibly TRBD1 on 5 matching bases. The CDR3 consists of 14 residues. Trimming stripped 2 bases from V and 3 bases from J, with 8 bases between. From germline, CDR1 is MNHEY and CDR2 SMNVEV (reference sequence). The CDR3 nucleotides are TGTGCCAGCAGTTTACGGGGGATCAATCAGCCCCAGCATTTT. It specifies CASSLRGINQPQHF.

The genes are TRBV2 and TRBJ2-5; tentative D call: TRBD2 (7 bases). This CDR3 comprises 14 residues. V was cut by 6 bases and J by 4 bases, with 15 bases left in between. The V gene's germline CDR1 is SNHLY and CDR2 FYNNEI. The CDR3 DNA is TGTGCCAGCAGCAAGGGGGGGGCGGGAGAGACCCAGTACTTC. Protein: CASSKGGAGETQYF.

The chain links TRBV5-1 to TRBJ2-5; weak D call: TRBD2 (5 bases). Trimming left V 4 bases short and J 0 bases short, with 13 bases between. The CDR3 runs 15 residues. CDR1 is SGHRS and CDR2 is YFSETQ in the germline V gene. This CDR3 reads CASSTGTSYQETQYF. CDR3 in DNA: TGCGCCAGCAGCACGGGAACTTCATACCAAGAGACCCAGTACTTC.

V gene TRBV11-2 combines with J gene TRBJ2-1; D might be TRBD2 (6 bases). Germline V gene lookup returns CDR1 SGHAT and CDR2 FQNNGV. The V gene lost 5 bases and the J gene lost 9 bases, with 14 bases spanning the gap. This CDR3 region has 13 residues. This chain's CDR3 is CASSPGGVGEQFF. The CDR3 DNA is TGTGCCAGCAGCCCTGGCGGGGTGGGTGAGCAGTTCTTC.

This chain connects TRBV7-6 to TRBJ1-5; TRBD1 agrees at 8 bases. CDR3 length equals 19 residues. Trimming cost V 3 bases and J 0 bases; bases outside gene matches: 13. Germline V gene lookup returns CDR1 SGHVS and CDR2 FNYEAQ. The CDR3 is CASSFRAGTGSYSNQPQHF. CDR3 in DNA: TGTGCCAGCAGCTTCCGAGCCGGGACAGGCTCTTATAGCAATCAGCCCCAGCATTTT.

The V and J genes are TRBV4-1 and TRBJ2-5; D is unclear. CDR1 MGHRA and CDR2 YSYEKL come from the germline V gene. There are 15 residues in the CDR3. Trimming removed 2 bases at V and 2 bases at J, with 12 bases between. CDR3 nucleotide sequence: TGCGCCAGCAGCCAACCACTACGATTACAAGAGACCCAGTACTTC. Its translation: CASSQPLRLQETQYF.

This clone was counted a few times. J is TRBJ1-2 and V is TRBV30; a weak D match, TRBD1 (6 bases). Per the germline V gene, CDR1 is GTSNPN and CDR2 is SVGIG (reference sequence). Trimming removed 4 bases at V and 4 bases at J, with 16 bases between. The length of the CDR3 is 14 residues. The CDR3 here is CAWKASQGSYGYTF. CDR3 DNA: TGTGCCTGGAAGGCCTCACAGGGCAGCTATGGCTACACCTTC.

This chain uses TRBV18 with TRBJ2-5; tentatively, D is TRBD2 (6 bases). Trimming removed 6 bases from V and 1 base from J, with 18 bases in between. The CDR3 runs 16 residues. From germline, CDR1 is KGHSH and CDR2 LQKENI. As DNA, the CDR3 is TGTGCCAGCTCCCTCCAGACTAGGCACTTCCAAGAGACCCAGTACTTC. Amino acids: CASSLQTRHFQETQYF.

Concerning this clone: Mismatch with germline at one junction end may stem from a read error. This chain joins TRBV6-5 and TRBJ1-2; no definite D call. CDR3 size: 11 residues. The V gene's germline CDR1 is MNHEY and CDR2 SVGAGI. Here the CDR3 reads CASRAIEGYTF. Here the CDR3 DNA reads TGTGCTAGCAGAGCTATCGAAGGCTACACCTTC.

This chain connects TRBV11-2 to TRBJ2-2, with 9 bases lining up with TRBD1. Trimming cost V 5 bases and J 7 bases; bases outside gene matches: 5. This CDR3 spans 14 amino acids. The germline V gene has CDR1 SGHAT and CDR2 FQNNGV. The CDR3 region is CASSQTGGGGELFF. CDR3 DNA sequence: TGTGCCAGCAGCCAGACAGGGGGGGGCGGGGAGCTGTTTTTT.

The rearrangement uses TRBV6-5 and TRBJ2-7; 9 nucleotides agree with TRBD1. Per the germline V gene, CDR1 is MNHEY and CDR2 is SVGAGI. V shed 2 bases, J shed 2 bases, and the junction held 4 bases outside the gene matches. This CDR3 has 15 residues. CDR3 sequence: CASSYQGQGPYEQYF. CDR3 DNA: TGTGCCAGCAGTTACCAGGGACAGGGCCCCTACGAGCAGTACTTC.

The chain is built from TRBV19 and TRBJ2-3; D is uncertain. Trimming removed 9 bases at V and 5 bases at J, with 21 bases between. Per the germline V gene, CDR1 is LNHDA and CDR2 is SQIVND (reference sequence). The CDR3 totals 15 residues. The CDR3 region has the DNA TGTGCCAGCGCCAGAGACCTGGGCGTCGAAGATACGCAGTATTTT. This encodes CASARDLGVEDTQYF.

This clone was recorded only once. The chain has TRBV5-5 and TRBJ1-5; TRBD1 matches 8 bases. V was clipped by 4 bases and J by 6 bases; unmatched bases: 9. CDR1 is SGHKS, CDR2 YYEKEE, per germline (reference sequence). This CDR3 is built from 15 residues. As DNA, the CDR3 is TGTGCCAGCAGCATACGGACAGGGAGTTCTCAGCCCCAGCATTTT. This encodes CASSIRTGSSQPQHF.

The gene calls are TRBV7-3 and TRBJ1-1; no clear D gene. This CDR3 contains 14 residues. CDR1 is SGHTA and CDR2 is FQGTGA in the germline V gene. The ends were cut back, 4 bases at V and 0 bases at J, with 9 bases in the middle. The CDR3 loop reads CASSSQALNTEAFF. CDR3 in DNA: TGTGCCAGCAGCTCGCAGGCCTTGAACACTGAAGCTTTCTTT.

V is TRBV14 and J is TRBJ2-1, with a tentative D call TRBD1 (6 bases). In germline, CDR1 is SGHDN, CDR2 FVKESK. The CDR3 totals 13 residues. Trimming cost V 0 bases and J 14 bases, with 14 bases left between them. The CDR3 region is CASSQDQRGQEFF. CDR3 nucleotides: TGTGCCAGCAGCCAAGATCAACGGGGACAAGAGTTCTTC. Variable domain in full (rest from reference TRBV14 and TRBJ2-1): EAGVTQFPSHSVIEKGQTVTLRCDPISGHDNLYWYRRVMGKEIKFLLHFVKESKQDESGMPNNRFLAERTGGTYSTLKVQPAELEDSGVYFCASSQDQRGQEFFGPGTRLTVL.

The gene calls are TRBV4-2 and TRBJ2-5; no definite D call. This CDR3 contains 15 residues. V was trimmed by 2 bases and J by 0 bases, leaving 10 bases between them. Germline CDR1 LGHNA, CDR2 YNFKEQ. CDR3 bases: TGTGCCAGCAGCCAATCCTTTGCGGACCAAGAGACCCAGTACTTC. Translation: CASSQSFADQETQYF.

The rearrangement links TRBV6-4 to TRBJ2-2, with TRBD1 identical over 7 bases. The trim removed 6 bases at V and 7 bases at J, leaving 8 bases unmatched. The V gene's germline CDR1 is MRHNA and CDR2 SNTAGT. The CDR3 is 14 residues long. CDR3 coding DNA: TGTGCCAGCAGCCTAGAGACAGGGAGCGGGGAGCTGTTTTTT. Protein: CASSLETGSGELFF.

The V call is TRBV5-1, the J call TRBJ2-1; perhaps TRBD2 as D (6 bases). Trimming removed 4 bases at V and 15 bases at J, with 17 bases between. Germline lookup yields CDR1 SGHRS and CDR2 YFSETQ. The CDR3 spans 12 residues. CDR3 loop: CASSIKEGRRFF. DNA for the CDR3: TGCGCCAGCAGCATAAAGGAGGGGAGGCGGTTCTTC.

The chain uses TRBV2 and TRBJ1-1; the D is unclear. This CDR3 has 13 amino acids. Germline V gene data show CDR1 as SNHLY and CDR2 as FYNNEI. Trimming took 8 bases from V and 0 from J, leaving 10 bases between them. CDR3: CASFRQMNTEAFF. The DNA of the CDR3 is TGTGCCAGCTTCCGTCAGATGAACACTGAAGCTTTCTTT.

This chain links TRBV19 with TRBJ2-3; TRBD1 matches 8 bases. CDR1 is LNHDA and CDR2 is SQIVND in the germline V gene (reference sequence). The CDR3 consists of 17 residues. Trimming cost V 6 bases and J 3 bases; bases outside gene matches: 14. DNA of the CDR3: TGTGCCAGTAGCCCAAGACCACGGGACAGGTTAACAGATACGCAGTATTTT. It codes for CASSPRPRDRLTDTQYF.

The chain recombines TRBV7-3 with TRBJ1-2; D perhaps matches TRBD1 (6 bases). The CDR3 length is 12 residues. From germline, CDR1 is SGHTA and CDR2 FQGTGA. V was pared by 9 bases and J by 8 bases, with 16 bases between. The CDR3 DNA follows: TGTGCCAGTTCAAAGGGGGAAACGGGCTACACCTTC. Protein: CASSKGETGYTF. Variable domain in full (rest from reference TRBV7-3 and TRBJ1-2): GAGVSQTPSNKVTEKGKYVELRCDPISGHTALYWYRQSLGQGPEFLIYFQGTGAADDSGLPNDRFFAVRPEGSVSTLKIQRTERGDSAVYLCASSKGETGYTFGSGTRLTVV.

CDR3 protein: CASSLARGNNEQFF. The CDR3 region has the DNA TGTGCCAGCAGCTTAGCTAGGGGGAACAATGAGCAGTTCTTC. The chain uses TRBV11-3 and TRBJ2-1, with a possible D match to TRBD1 (6 bases). Germline CDR1 is SGHNT and CDR2 is YENEEA. The V end was cut by 1 base, the J end by 5 bases, with 9 bases between. The CDR3 is 14 amino acids.

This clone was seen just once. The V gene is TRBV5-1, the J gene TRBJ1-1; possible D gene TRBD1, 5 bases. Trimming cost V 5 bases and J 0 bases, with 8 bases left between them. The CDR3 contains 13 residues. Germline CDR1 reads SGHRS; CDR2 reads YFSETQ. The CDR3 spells CASRDIMNTEAFF. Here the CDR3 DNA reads TGCGCCAGCAGGGACATCATGAACACTGAAGCTTTCTTT.

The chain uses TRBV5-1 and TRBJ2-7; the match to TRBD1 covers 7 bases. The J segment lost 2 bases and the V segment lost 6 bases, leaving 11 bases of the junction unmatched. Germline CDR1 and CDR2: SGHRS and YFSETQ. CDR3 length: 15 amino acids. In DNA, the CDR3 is TGCGCCAGCACTTCCGGGACAGTCGGGCCCTACGAGCAGTACTTC. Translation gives CASTSGTVGPYEQYF.

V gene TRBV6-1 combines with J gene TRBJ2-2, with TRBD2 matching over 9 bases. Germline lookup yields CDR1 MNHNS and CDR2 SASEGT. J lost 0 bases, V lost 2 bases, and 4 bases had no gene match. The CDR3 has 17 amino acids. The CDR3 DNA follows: TGTGCCAGCAGTGAACTAGCGGGGCGGGCGAACACCGGGGAGCTGTTTTTT. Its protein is CASSELAGRANTGELFF.

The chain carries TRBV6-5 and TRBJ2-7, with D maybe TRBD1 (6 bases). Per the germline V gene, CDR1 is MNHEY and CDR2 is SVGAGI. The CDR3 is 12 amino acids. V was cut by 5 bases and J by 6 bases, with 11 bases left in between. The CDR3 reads CASSRKTGEQYF. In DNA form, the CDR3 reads TGTGCCAGCAGTCGGAAGACAGGCGAGCAGTACTTC.

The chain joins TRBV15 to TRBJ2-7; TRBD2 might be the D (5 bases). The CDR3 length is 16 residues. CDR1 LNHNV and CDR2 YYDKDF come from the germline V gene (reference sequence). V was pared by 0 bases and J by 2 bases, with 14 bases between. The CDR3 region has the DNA TGTGCCACCAGCAGAGATCCAATTGCGGGTACCTACGAGCAGTACTTC. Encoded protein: CATSRDPIAGTYEQYF.

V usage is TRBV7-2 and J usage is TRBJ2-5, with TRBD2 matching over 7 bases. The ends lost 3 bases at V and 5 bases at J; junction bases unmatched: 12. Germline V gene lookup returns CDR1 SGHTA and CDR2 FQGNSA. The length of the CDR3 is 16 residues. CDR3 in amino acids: CASSFIGMRGWETQYF. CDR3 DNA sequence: TGTGCCAGCAGCTTCATAGGGATGCGGGGGTGGGAGACCCAGTACTTC. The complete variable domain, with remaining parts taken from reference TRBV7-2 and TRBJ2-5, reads GAGVSQSPSNKVTEKGKDVELRCDPISGHTALYWYRQSLGQGLEFLIYFQGNSAPDKSGLPSDRFSAERTGGSVSTLTIQRTQQEDSAVYLCASSFIGMRGWETQYFGPGTRLLVL.